The rows below give T cell receptor beta chains drawn from one sample of a study of monozygotic twins with inflammatory bowel disease. Using the 5' RACE reads, TCRdb records one entry per CDR3 protein without DNA. The sample has over 200,000 distinct CDR3 sequences. Sequences were obtained from blood. The receptor source for this set is a human donor with ulcerative colitis or Crohn's disease, or a healthy co-twin of an affected twin (not recorded which). CDR3s include the opening cysteine and the closing phenylalanine or tryptophan.

j_gene: TRBJ1-1; v_gene: TRBV2; CDR3aa: CASSPRAPNEAFF
j_gene: TRBJ1-4; v_gene: TRBV20-1; CDR3aa: CSASKEGNEKLFF
j_gene: TRBJ2-5; v_gene: TRBV29-1; CDR3aa: CSVERPRHEAQYF
j_gene: TRBJ1-4; v_gene: TRBV4-2; CDR3aa: CASSQDGRTGGNEKLFF
j_gene: TRBJ1-5; v_gene: TRBV6-5; CDR3aa: CASSYGDRDNQPQHF
j_gene: TRBJ2-7; v_gene: TRBV2; CDR3aa: CASSYSDSYEQYF
j_gene: TRBJ2-1; v_gene: TRBV5-1; CDR3aa: CASSLGGGGPSNEQFF
j_gene: TRBJ2-7; v_gene: TRBV20-1; CDR3aa: CSASSTGKVPYEQYF
j_gene: TRBJ1-2; v_gene: TRBV15; CDR3aa: CATSREGAEGYTF
j_gene: TRBJ1-5; v_gene: TRBV7-9; CDR3aa: CASSLGGGNQPQHF
j_gene: TRBJ2-2; v_gene: TRBV7-3; CDR3aa: CASSLTLAGELFF
j_gene: TRBJ1-2; v_gene: TRBV10-3; CDR3aa: CAISEDLAGDNSYTF
j_gene: TRBJ2-3; v_gene: TRBV3-1; CDR3aa: CASSRTRDTQYF
j_gene: TRBJ2-5; v_gene: TRBV6-5; CDR3aa: CASSYSSGSRGETQYF
j_gene: TRBJ2-3; v_gene: TRBV20-1; CDR3aa: CSARGPLADDASTDTQYF
j_gene: TRBJ2-7; v_gene: TRBV20-1; CDR3aa: CSAQPGTNNYEQYF
j_gene: TRBJ2-3; v_gene: TRBV10-3; CDR3aa: CAISGTSTTDTQYF
j_gene: TRBJ2-1; v_gene: TRBV5-4; CDR3aa: CASSLALGTEINEQFF
j_gene: TRBJ2-5; v_gene: TRBV9; CDR3aa: CASSATGGGWETQYF
j_gene: TRBJ1-5; v_gene: TRBV20-1; CDR3aa: CSAKDREGGQPQHF
j_gene: TRBJ1-2; v_gene: TRBV5-1; CDR3aa: CASSYTPWTGNYGYTF
j_gene: TRBJ1-5; v_gene: TRBV6-1; CDR3aa: CASSSQAVTNQPQHF
j_gene: TRBJ2-1; v_gene: TRBV6-5; CDR3aa: CASSYRGGAYNEQFF
j_gene: TRBJ2-7; v_gene: TRBV27; CDR3aa: CASSLRERPYEQYF
j_gene: TRBJ2-2; v_gene: TRBV5-4; CDR3aa: CASSSTGTGISGELFF
j_gene: TRBJ2-5; v_gene: TRBV7-2; CDR3aa: CASSFGTSQETQYF
j_gene: TRBJ1-6; v_gene: TRBV7-6; CDR3aa: CASSSGQVHSPLHF
j_gene: TRBJ2-7; v_gene: TRBV6-5; CDR3aa: CASHRGPEQYF
j_gene: TRBJ2-3; v_gene: TRBV12-3/TRBV12-4; CDR3aa: CASSLQPETDTQYF
j_gene: TRBJ2-2; v_gene: TRBV20-1; CDR3aa: CSARDQTGGPAGELFF
j_gene: TRBJ1-2; v_gene: TRBV6-1; CDR3aa: CASSETGQLGYTF